This TCR beta chain was recovered during a study of T cell repertoires in cytomegalovirus infection. Per germline, CDR1 SGHNT and CDR2 YYREEE (reference sequence). Germline trimming cut 7 bases from V and 0 bases from J; bases unmatched to any gene: 2. CDR3 size: 14 residues. From the reads, TCRdb called clonotypes with MiXCR, one entry per CDR3 protein. In the table there are about 20,000 distinct CDR3 sequences, around two fifths of which are singletons. Comment on this clonotype: Its antigen remains unknown.

Sequencing used CD8+ T cells from cultured PBMCs, obtained from culture after CMV antigen stimulation. This chain joins TRBV5-4 and TRBJ2-2; 8 positions agree with TRBD2. The source is a human donor in good health (CMV status not recorded). Some clones in this sample may be carry-over from other donors' samples. The chain's CDR3 is CASQRESNTGELFF. CDR3 in DNA: TGTGCCAGCCAGCGGGAGTCGAACACCGGGGAGCTGTTTTTT.